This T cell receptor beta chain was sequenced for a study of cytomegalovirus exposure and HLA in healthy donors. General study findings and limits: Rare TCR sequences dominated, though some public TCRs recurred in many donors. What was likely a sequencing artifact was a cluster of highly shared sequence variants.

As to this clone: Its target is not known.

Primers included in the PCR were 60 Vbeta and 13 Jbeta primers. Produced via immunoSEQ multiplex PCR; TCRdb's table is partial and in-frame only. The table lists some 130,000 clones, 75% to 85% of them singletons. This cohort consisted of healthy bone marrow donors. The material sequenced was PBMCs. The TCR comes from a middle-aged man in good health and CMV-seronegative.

The CDR3, as DNA: TGTGCCAGCAGCTCGGGACAGGTCCACAATGAGCAGTTCTTC. This encodes CASSSGQVHNEQFF. The J gene is TRBJ2-1, the V gene TRBV7-6, with 8 bases identical to TRBD1. V lost 4 bases to trimming and J lost 5 bases; unmatched junction nucleotides: 4. The V gene's germline CDR1 is SGHVS and CDR2 FNYEAQ. This CDR3 has 14 amino acids.